The 29 T cell receptor beta chains below all came from one sample that was sequenced in a study of breast tumors, draining lymph nodes, adjacent tissues. Axillary draining lymph nodes of breast cancer patients supplied the node samples. MiXCR, applied by TCRdb to the multiplex PCR reads, yields one record per CDR3 protein. The repertoire holds 70,000 to 95,000 distinct CDR3 sequences, roughly 19% seen once, with 2% to 3% in the top ten. Input material: axillary lymph node tissue. Receptors were obtained from a female donor with breast cancer. Some clones in this sample may be carry-over from other donors' samples.

The sample holds many counts of this clonotype. The genes are TRBV27 and TRBJ2-2; no reliable D call. Germline V gives CDR1 MNHEY, CDR2 SMNVEV (reference sequence). The CDR3 is 12 residues long. Trimming took off 3 bases at V and 2 bases at J, with 1 base between the two ends. As DNA, the CDR3 is TGTGCCAGCAGTTTTAACACCGGGGAGCTGTTTTTT. Protein product: CASSFNTGELFF.

There are many counts of this clonotype. V and J are TRBV6-2 or TRBV6-3 and TRBJ2-7; TRBD2 might be the D (5 bases). CDR1 is MNHEY, CDR2 SVGEGT, per germline. Trimming cost V 8 bases and J 2 bases, with 13 bases left between them. This CDR3 is 13 amino acids long. The CDR3 DNA reads TGTGCCAGCGAACCGAGCGGAGCCTACGAGCAGTACTTC. It yields the protein CASEPSGAYEQYF.

With regard to this clonotype: A much larger clone lies one base from this, so it may be a read error. It is likely a read error, because the conserved phenylalanine at the end of the CDR3 is missing. The chain carries TRBV20-1 and TRBJ2-1, with TRBD2 matching 7 bases. V shed 5 bases and J 1 base; nucleotides not matched to a gene: 5. The germline V gene encodes CDR1 DFQATT and CDR2 SNEGSKA (reference sequence). The CDR3 loop spans 14 amino acids. The CDR3 loop reads CSARDYRSYNEQFL. The CDR3 coding sequence is TGCAGTGCTCGGGACTACCGATCCTACAATGAGCAGTTCCTC.

This clonotype was seen at least ten times. V gene TRBV9 combines with J gene TRBJ2-5; TRBD1 matches at 8 bases. Germline V CDR1 and CDR2: SGDLS, YYNGEE. The CDR3 has 14 residues. V trimming: 2 bases; J trimming: 5 bases; junction bases outside the gene matches: 5. CDR3 amino acids: CASSVRTGRETQYF. The CDR3, as DNA: TGTGCCAGCAGCGTCAGGACAGGGCGGGAGACCCAGTACTTC.

This clonotype was detected ten times or more. CDR3 sequence: CASSSGLYSYEQYF. Here the CDR3 DNA reads TGTGCCAGCAGCAGCGGGTTATATTCCTACGAGCAGTACTTC. V usage is TRBV6-2 or TRBV6-3 and J usage is TRBJ2-7; D possibly corresponds to TRBD2 (6 bases). V shed 6 bases and J shed 1 base, with 13 bases lying between them. Germline V CDR1 and CDR2: MNHEY, SVGEGT. The CDR3 is 14 residues long.

The gene calls are TRBV28 and TRBJ2-5, with 8 positions matching TRBD1. The CDR3 spans 16 residues. The V gene end was trimmed by 2 bases and the J gene end by 4 bases; junction bases not matched to a gene: 9. Germline V gene lookup returns CDR1 MDHEN and CDR2 SYDVKM. The DNA for the CDR3 is TGTGCCAGCAGTTTACCACAAACCGGACAGGGAGAGACCCAGTACTTC. It is translated as CASSLPQTGQGETQYF.

In this sample, this clonotype turned up many times. In DNA, the CDR3 is TGCAGTGCTAGATCTGTTCTCTCTGGAAACACCATATATTTT. Its translation: CSARSVLSGNTIYF. This rearrangement joins TRBV20-1 to TRBJ1-3, with unresolved D. The CDR3 contains 14 residues. Trimming shortened V by 2 bases and J by 0 bases, and 8 bases separated the two germline ends. The germline CDR1 and CDR2 sequences are DFQATT and SNEGSKA (reference sequence).

This clonotype came up many times. One end of the junction varies from germline; a read error may be responsible. The chain carries TRBV24-1 and TRBJ2-7; TRBD1 matches 10 bases. The CDR3 runs 15 residues. Germline V gives CDR1 KGHDR, CDR2 SFDVKD. This CDR3 reads CATSDRDRGRYEQYF. The CDR3 DNA is TGTGCCACTAGTGACCGGGACAGGGGTAGGTACGAGCAGTACTTC.

This clonotype was found many times. The chain links TRBV20-1 to TRBJ2-5, with 15 bases lining up with TRBD2. Germline loops: CDR1 DFQATT, CDR2 SNEGSKA (reference sequence). V trimming: 4 bases; J trimming: 4 bases; junction bases outside the gene matches: 4. The CDR3 spans 15 residues. The CDR3 loop is CSAKKGLAGGETQYF. As DNA, the CDR3 is TGCAGTGCTAAAAAGGGACTAGCGGGAGGAGAGACCCAGTACTTC.

This clonotype occurred many times. The chain employs TRBV12-3 or TRBV12-4 and TRBJ2-3; D is ambiguous. CDR3 length: 14 residues. V lost 5 bases and J lost 2, with 11 bases in between. In DNA, the CDR3 is TGTGCCAGCAGTCTTAGGATCCTCACAGATACGCAGTATTTT. Its protein is CASSLRILTDTQYF.

V is TRBV27 and J is TRBJ2-6; perhaps TRBD1 as D (6 bases). The CDR3 has 15 amino acids. Per germline, CDR1 MNHEY and CDR2 SMNVEV (reference sequence). V lost 5 bases, J lost 2 bases, and 10 bases lay in between. Here the CDR3 reads CASSAGVAGANVLTF. The DNA of the CDR3 is TGTGCCAGCAGTGCAGGGGTCGCTGGGGCCAACGTCCTGACTTTC.

As concerns this clonotype: A much larger clone lies a single base off, so this may be a read error. The CDR3 bases are TGTGCCAGCAGCAACGTAGATACGCGGTATTTT. It encodes CASSNVDTRYF. The rearrangement uses TRBV27 and TRBJ2-3; no reliable D call. The CDR3 length is 11 residues. Germline V gives CDR1 MNHEY, CDR2 SMNVEV (reference sequence).

Note on this clonotype: This clone may be a read error of a much larger clone one base away. The rearrangement links TRBV11-3 to TRBJ2-1; 8 nucleotides match TRBD2. Germline loops: CDR1 SGHNT, CDR2 YENEEA. The CDR3 is 15 residues long. With 3 bases clipped from V and 9 bases from J, the junction kept 10 bases outside the gene matches. This CDR3 reads CASSLAAGGRGEQFF. CDR3 nucleotide sequence: TGTGCCAGCAGCTTGGCTGCGGGAGGTCGTGGTGAGCAGTTCTTC.

Ten or more counts support this clonotype. This chain joins TRBV6-5 and TRBJ1-6, with D hard to call. CDR1 MNHEY and CDR2 SVGAGI come from the germline V gene. The CDR3 extends over 15 amino acids. Trimming took off 0 bases at V and 6 bases at J, with 9 bases between the two ends. The CDR3 DNA reads TGTGCCAGCAGTTACTCGAGGCAGCTTAATTCACCCCTCCACTTT. Its protein is CASSYSRQLNSPLHF.

This clonotype was seen repeatedly, ten times or more. This chain uses TRBV6-5 with TRBJ2-1; the match to TRBD2 covers 7 bases. Trimming took 6 bases from V and 9 from J; bases not matched to a gene: 11. Germline CDR1 MNHEY, CDR2 SVGAGI. The CDR3 sequence is 14 residues long. The CDR3 nucleotides are TGTGCCAGCAGCCGGACTAGGCAGGCCACTGAGCAGTTCTTC. Translating it yields CASSRTRQATEQFF.

The table lists this clonotype with many counts. The V and J genes are TRBV6-1 and TRBJ2-3; 9 bases match TRBD2. V shed 6 bases, J shed 3 bases, and the junction held 19 bases outside the gene matches. Germline loops: CDR1 MNHNS, CDR2 SASEGT. This CDR3 region has 19 residues. The CDR3 DNA follows: TGTGCCAGCAGGAGGACAGGATCGAATAGCGGGAGACCGACAGATACGCAGTATTTT. The encoded protein is CASRRTGSNSGRPTDTQYF.

This clonotype was seen repeatedly, ten times or more. The J gene is TRBJ2-7, the V gene TRBV28, with TRBD1 identical over 8 bases. Trimming removed 6 bases from V and 5 bases from J; junction bases left unmatched: 6. The germline gives CDR1 MDHEN, CDR2 SYDVKM. This CDR3 contains 13 residues. The DNA for the CDR3 is TGTGCCAGCAGGCAGGGGGCGCACCACGAGCAGTACTTC. Its protein is CASRQGAHHEQYF.

This clonotype appeared many times. V usage is TRBV5-1 and J usage is TRBJ2-7; a weak D match, TRBD2 (6 bases). This CDR3 comprises 14 residues. Germline assignment: CDR1 SGHRS and CDR2 YFSETQ. Trimming took 0 bases from V and 6 from J, leaving 13 bases between them. The CDR3 here is CASSLETGEGEQYF. The CDR3 region has the DNA TGCGCCAGCAGCTTGGAGACGGGAGAGGGCGAGCAGTACTTC.

This clonotype was detected many times. The V and J genes are TRBV6-1 and TRBJ1-4; D is uncertain. The CDR3 runs to 16 residues. V gave up 5 bases and J gave up 3 bases, with 16 bases separating them. Germline values: CDR1 MNHNS, CDR2 SASEGT. The CDR3 sequence: CASSQRMGSPNEKLFF. In DNA, the CDR3 is TGTGCCAGCAGTCAGAGGATGGGTTCGCCTAATGAAAAACTGTTTTTT.

This clonotype was counted at least ten times. The V call is TRBV9, the J call TRBJ2-3; D is undetermined. The CDR3 extends over 16 amino acids. Germline CDR1 SGDLS, CDR2 YYNGEE. V was pared by 0 bases and J by 6 bases, with 17 bases between. Written as DNA, the CDR3 is TGTGCCAGCAGCGTAGCTACCCTCGGTCCAGCTGATACGCAGTATTTT. Translated: CASSVATLGPADTQYF. Based on the CDR3 plus reference TRBV9 and TRBJ2-3, the full variable domain is DSGVTQTPKHLITATGQRVTLRCSPRSGDLSVYWYQQSLDQGLQFLIQYYNGEERAKGNILERFSAQQFPDLHSELNLSSLELGDSALYFCASSVATLGPADTQYFGPGTRLTVL.

This clonotype was found a few times. The chain employs TRBV12-3 or TRBV12-4 and TRBJ2-4; 8 bases fit TRBD1. V lost 5 bases and J lost 8; bases outside the gene matches: 8. The CDR3 is 14 residues long. The CDR3 region is CASSPGQGKDIQYF. The CDR3 DNA is TGTGCCAGCAGTCCCGGACAGGGTAAGGACATTCAGTACTTC.

This clonotype was observed a handful of times. This clone may be a read error of a much larger clone one base away. The chain links TRBV20-1 to TRBJ1-2; D remains ambiguous. The CDR3 consists of 16 residues. Germline CDR1 DFQATT, CDR2 SNEGSKA (reference sequence). V was shortened by 1 base and J by 5 bases, with 20 bases between the two germline ends. The CDR3 nucleotides read TGCAGTGCTAGAGCTGGCAGCGGACTCATAAAATATGGCTACACCTTC. Encoded protein: CSARAGSGLIKYGYTF.

This clonotype was recorded at least ten times. V is TRBV7-6 and J is TRBJ2-5; D is undetermined. Trimming left V 5 bases short and J 4 bases short, with 5 bases between. The germline CDR1 and CDR2 sequences are SGHVS and FNYEAQ. This CDR3 has 11 residues. Here the CDR3 reads CASSTLETQYF. The CDR3, as DNA: TGTGCCAGCAGCACATTAGAGACCCAGTACTTC.

This clonotype showed up many times. This chain connects TRBV5-6 to TRBJ1-2; 7 positions agree with TRBD1. Trimming took 4 bases from V and 4 from J; bases not matched to a gene: 1. Germline V lookup: CDR1 SGHDT, CDR2 YYEEEE. The CDR3 totals 12 residues. The CDR3 nucleotides are TGTGCCAGCAGCCGACAGGGCTATGGCTACACCTTC. It yields the protein CASSRQGYGYTF.

Ten or more counts support this clonotype. V gene TRBV10-3 combines with J gene TRBJ2-6; D unclear. The CDR3 loop spans 16 amino acids. With 7 bases removed from V and 0 bases from J, the gap between germline ends came to 13 bases. Germline V gene sequence: CDR1 ENHRY, CDR2 SYGVKD. The CDR3: CAIKDPQSSGANVLTF. The DNA of the CDR3 is TGTGCCATCAAGGACCCACAGAGCTCTGGGGCCAACGTCCTGACTTTC.

The CDR3 DNA reads as TGCAGTGCTGACATACTACTAGCGGGATGGAGCACAGATACGCAGTATTTT. As protein: CSADILLAGWSTDTQYF. The chain links TRBV20-1 to TRBJ2-3, with 10 bases aligning to TRBD2. V trimming: 5 bases; J trimming: 0 bases; junction bases outside the gene matches: 11. This CDR3 contains 17 residues. CDR1 and CDR2 (germline): DFQATT, SNEGSKA (reference sequence).

Concerning this clonotype: The conserved final phenylalanine or tryptophan is absent from the CDR3, which likely points to a read error. This chain links TRBV7-2 with TRBJ2-7, with D perhaps TRBD1 (5 bases). Germline CDR1 SGHTA, CDR2 FQGNSA. The CDR3 contains 13 residues. CDR3 DNA sequence: TGTGCCACCAGCTTAGGTCCCAGGGACGAGCAGTACTCC. This codes for CATSLGPRDEQYS.

This rearrangement joins TRBV3-1 to TRBJ1-3; D uncertain. This CDR3 comprises 15 residues. The V gene lost 0 bases and the J gene lost 4 bases, with 10 bases spanning the gap. Germline V CDR1 and CDR2: LGHDT, YNNKEL (reference sequence). The CDR3 nucleotides are TGTGCCAGCAGCCAAGAAGAAATCACCGGAAACACCATATATTTT. Protein: CASSQEEITGNTIYF.

This clonotype has ten or more counts. The rearrangement links TRBV20-1 to TRBJ2-1; D call uncertain. Germline V gene sequence: CDR1 DFQATT, CDR2 SNEGSKA (reference sequence). The CDR3 spans 17 residues. V gave up 1 base and J gave up 6 bases, with 22 bases separating them. The CDR3 loop is CSARVPSGVAYFNEQFF. CDR3 coding DNA: TGCAGTGCTAGAGTCCCTTCAGGAGTGGCGTATTTCAATGAGCAGTTCTTC.